This TCR beta chain derives from a study of cytomegalovirus exposure and HLA in healthy donors. Amplification used 60 Vbeta primers and 13 Jbeta primers. Per the authors' pipeline: Per a later analysis, the number of unique TCR beta chains was approximately 73 million, of which 9 million to 14 million were shared. Sequencing was performed with immunoSEQ multiplex PCR; in TCRdb, only in-frame clones are kept and a portion is missing. V and J calls and clone size come straight from that table; D and trimming were deduced from the DNA. This table has roughly 160,000 clones, around four fifths appearing once. As regards this clone: What it binds is unknown.

Study-level results: Common viral pathogens seemed to be connected with several of the most significant clusters, according to a later analysis. Later analysis identified a missense DCLRE1C variant that was linked to TCR beta V- and J-gene trimming.

The CDR3 runs 16 residues. Germline loops: CDR1 MGHRA, CDR2 YSYEKL. V lost 1 base and J lost 4, with 14 bases in between. This rearrangement joins TRBV4-1 to TRBJ1-3; tentative D call: TRBD1 (5 bases). The sample comprised PBMCs. This TCR was sampled from a woman in her forties or fifties in good health and CMV-seropositive. CDR3 bases: TGCGCCAGCAGCCAAGGTTTCAGGGCGGGAGGAAACACCATATATTTT. It encodes CASSQGFRAGGNTIYF.